The 20 T cell receptor beta chains below all came from one sample that was sequenced in a study of shared clonotypes between healthy human individuals. Naive-designated CD8 cells lacked CD45RO, were positively enriched for CCR7, and omitted terminally differentiated effector memory CD45RA+ cells. The data were produced by immunoSEQ multiplex PCR, yet TCRdb's version contains in-frame clones alone and is incomplete. The data show over 750,000 clones, 90% to 97% seen once. The sequenced sample was naive CD8+ T cells sorted from blood. The receptors were sampled from a man aged 25-45 years in good health.

The genes are TRBV10-3 and TRBJ2-2; D may be TRBD2 (7 bases). V lost 6 bases and J lost 2, with 16 bases in between. The CDR3 contains 16 residues. Germline CDR1 reads ENHRY; CDR2 reads SYGVKD. CDR3 bases: TGTGCCATCAGGAGGGAGGGGGACTCTAACACCGGGGAGCTGTTTTTT. This gives the protein CAIRREGDSNTGELFF.

V usage is TRBV25-1 and J usage is TRBJ2-4; 8 nucleotides agree with TRBD2. V was pared by 2 bases and J by 7 bases, with 7 bases of the junction left unmatched. Germline CDR1 reads MGHDK; CDR2 reads SYGVNS. CDR3 length equals 15 residues. CDR3 sequence (DNA): TGTGCCAGCAGTGAAGGAGCGGGAGTTGCGAACATTCAGTACTTC. Encoded protein: CASSEGAGVANIQYF. The complete variable domain, with remaining parts taken from reference TRBV25-1 and TRBJ2-4, reads EADIYQTPRYLVIGTGKKITLECSQTMGHDKMYWYQQDPGMELHLIHYSYGVNSTEKGDLSSESTVSRIRTEHFPLTLESARPSHTSQYLCASSEGAGVANIQYFGAGTRLSVL.

V and J are TRBV7-9 and TRBJ2-7; tentatively, D is TRBD2 (5 bases). The germline V gene has CDR1 SEHNR and CDR2 FQNEAQ (reference sequence). The CDR3 spans 16 residues. V was trimmed by 1 base and J by 0 bases, leaving 13 bases between them. Here the CDR3 reads CASSLDEGVNSYEQYF. The CDR3 nucleotides are TGTGCCAGCAGCTTAGATGAGGGAGTCAACTCCTACGAGCAGTACTTC.

The chain uses TRBV9 and TRBJ2-7, with 9 bases aligning to TRBD1. This CDR3 comprises 14 residues. Germline CDR1 SGDLS, CDR2 YYNGEE. V trimming: 2 bases; J trimming: 5 bases; junction bases outside the gene matches: 5. The CDR3 loop reads CASSVTGGADEQYF. The CDR3 DNA sequence: TGTGCCAGCAGCGTGACAGGGGGGGCGGACGAGCAGTACTTC.

This chain links TRBV6-1 with TRBJ2-7, with D possibly matching TRBD2 (6 bases). With 1 base removed from V and 2 bases from J, the gap between germline ends came to 12 bases. Germline V CDR1 and CDR2: MNHNS, SASEGT. The CDR3 covers 15 residues. This chain's CDR3 is CASSEGLADPYEQYF. For the CDR3, the DNA is TGTGCCAGCAGTGAAGGGTTAGCGGACCCCTACGAGCAGTACTTC.

This rearrangement joins TRBV27 to TRBJ2-1, with a possible D match to TRBD1 (6 bases). This CDR3 is built from 13 residues. The V gene lost 6 bases and the J gene lost 5 bases, with 11 bases spanning the gap. Germline assignment: CDR1 MNHEY and CDR2 SMNVEV (reference sequence). The CDR3 reads CASRPDSDNEQFF. In nucleotides, the CDR3 is TGTGCCAGCAGACCGGACAGCGACAATGAGCAGTTCTTC.

J is TRBJ2-7 and V is TRBV14; D is unclear. This CDR3 region has 14 residues. Germline CDR1 and CDR2: SGHDN and FVKESK. V was clipped by 4 bases and J by 4 bases, with 14 bases between them. The DNA of the CDR3 is TGTGCCAGCAGCCGGTCGGGCAGGCTTTACGAGCAGTACTTC. Amino acids: CASSRSGRLYEQYF.

The J gene is TRBJ1-5, the V gene TRBV7-9; D is uncertain. With 4 bases removed from V and 5 bases from J, the gap between germline ends came to 6 bases. From germline, CDR1 is SEHNR and CDR2 FQNEAQ (reference sequence). This CDR3 comprises 12 residues. The CDR3 reads CASSWTDQPQHF. The CDR3 nucleotides read TGTGCCAGCAGCTGGACCGATCAGCCCCAGCATTTT.

The V gene is TRBV28, the J gene TRBJ2-7; no firm D call. Germline V gene data show CDR1 as MDHEN and CDR2 as SYDVKM. Trimming pared 8 bases from V and 2 bases from J, leaving 19 bases between. The CDR3 is made up of 15 amino acids. The CDR3 loop is CASPLPPAVPYEQYF. The CDR3 bases are TGTGCCAGCCCCTTACCCCCAGCAGTACCCTACGAGCAGTACTTC.

CDR3 sequence: CASSPGLANVETQYF. CDR3 sequence (DNA): TGTGCCAGCAGCCCGGGACTAGCGAACGTCGAGACCCAGTACTTC. V is TRBV11-2 and J is TRBJ2-5, with 10 bases identical to TRBD2. CDR3 length: 15 residues. Unmatched junction bases numbered 8, after V lost 5 bases and J lost 5 bases. Germline CDR1 reads SGHAT; CDR2 reads FQNNGV.

The J gene is TRBJ1-5, the V gene TRBV7-2; no firm D call. The CDR3 has 13 amino acids. Between the trimmed V and J ends, which lost 8 bases and 0 bases, there was a span of 8 bases. Germline V gene sequence: CDR1 SGHTA, CDR2 FQGNSA. DNA for the CDR3: TGTGCCAGCGGGCTGAATAGCAATCAGCCCCAGCATTTT. Its translation: CASGLNSNQPQHF.

This clone was detected once. J is TRBJ2-7 and V is TRBV27, with D possibly matching TRBD1 (6 bases). The ends were cut back, 3 bases at V and 9 bases at J, with 9 bases in the middle. CDR1 and CDR2 from the germline V gene are MNHEY and SMNVEV (reference sequence). CDR3 size: 11 residues. CDR3 nucleotide sequence: TGTGCCAGCAGTTTTGGGGGCGGGCAGTACTTC. Residues: CASSFGGGQYF.

The chain employs TRBV27 and TRBJ1-1, with a tentative D call TRBD1 (5 bases). V lost 3 bases to trimming and J lost 1 base, with 9 bases between them. This CDR3 contains 14 residues. In germline, CDR1 is MNHEY, CDR2 SMNVEV (reference sequence). The CDR3 coding sequence is TGTGCCAGCAGTTTTAGACAGACGAACACTGAAGCTTTCTTT. Translated: CASSFRQTNTEAFF.

The rearrangement links TRBV6-6 to TRBJ1-4; a weak D match, TRBD1 (5 bases). The CDR3 runs to 13 residues. Germline CDR1 is MNHNY and CDR2 is SVGAGI (reference sequence). Trimming stripped 2 bases from V and 6 bases from J, with 7 bases between. The CDR3 protein is CASSYPGDEKLFF. For the CDR3, the DNA is TGTGCCAGCAGTTACCCGGGGGATGAAAAACTGTTTTTT.

This sequence joins TRBV6-1 and TRBJ2-7; no firm D call. CDR1 and CDR2 from the germline V gene are MNHNS and SASEGT. V lost 1 base and J 2 bases, leaving 9 bases between the germline ends. This CDR3 spans 14 amino acids. CDR3 protein: CASSEVGRAYEQYF. In nucleotides, the CDR3 is TGTGCCAGCAGTGAAGTCGGGCGTGCCTACGAGCAGTACTTC.

This clone was seen a handful of times. This rearrangement joins TRBV13 to TRBJ1-2; D gene uncertain. The germline V and J ends were trimmed by 2 bases and 7 bases, with 11 bases remaining between them. This CDR3 comprises 13 residues. The germline V gene encodes CDR1 PRHDT and CDR2 FYEKMQ (reference sequence). The CDR3 sequence is CASSLTLNGGYTF. DNA of the CDR3: TGTGCCAGCAGCTTAACCTTGAACGGTGGCTACACCTTC.

The V call is TRBV11-2, the J call TRBJ2-7; 7 positions agree with TRBD1. Germline CDR1 reads SGHAT; CDR2 reads FQNNGV. The CDR3 covers 13 residues. With V trimmed by 5 bases and J by 2 bases, 3 bases remained unmatched. CDR3 coding DNA: TGTGCCAGCAGCATCGGACAGGCCTACGAGCAGTACTTC. Protein: CASSIGQAYEQYF.

CDR3 nucleotides: TGTGCCAGCAGCCAGGCAGGACGGACCTACGAGCAGTACTTC. This encodes CASSQAGRTYEQYF. V is TRBV4-2 and J is TRBJ2-7; no firm D call. Between the trimmed V and J ends, which lost 3 bases and 2 bases, there was a span of 11 bases. Germline V lookup: CDR1 LGHNA, CDR2 YNFKEQ. The CDR3 sequence is 14 residues long.

The rearrangement joins TRBV7-9 to TRBJ2-1, with 7 bases aligning to TRBD2. Looked up from germline, CDR1 is SEHNR and CDR2 is FQNEAQ (reference sequence). Losses at the gene ends were 7 bases for V and 4 bases for J; bases not matched to a gene: 7. The CDR3 extends over 14 amino acids. CDR3 sequence: CASNAGDYYNEQFF. As DNA, the CDR3 is TGTGCCAGCAACGCCGGGGACTATTACAATGAGCAGTTCTTC.

The rearrangement links TRBV7-9 to TRBJ1-1, with 8 bases matching TRBD1. The CDR3 covers 14 residues. V lost 1 base, J lost 7 bases, and 5 bases stayed unmatched. Germline CDR1 SEHNR, CDR2 FQNEAQ (reference sequence). The CDR3 loop reads CASSLVAGGGEAFF. As DNA, the CDR3 is TGTGCCAGCAGCTTAGTGGCAGGGGGCGGTGAAGCTTTCTTT.